This TCR beta chain was retrieved from a study of breast tumors, draining lymph nodes, adjacent tissues. Breast cancer patients provided tissue from their axillary draining lymph nodes. A word on this clonotype: Its antigen is unidentified.

The germline CDR1 and CDR2 sequences are LNHDA and SQIVND (reference sequence). With 3 bases clipped from V and 11 bases from J, the junction kept 14 bases outside the gene matches. The CDR3 sequence is 17 residues long. Study findings and constraints: Tumor and nontumor repertoires were significantly more similar in luminal-like than in basal-like breast cancer. Most tumor T cells seemingly derive from lymph node, then expand in tumor.

TCRdb analysed the multiplex PCR reads with MiXCR anew, one entry per CDR3 protein. The data hold 200,000 to 250,000 distinct CDR3 sequences, with approximately 36% observed a single time. The chain couples TRBV19 to TRBJ1-3; 12 bases match TRBD1. The clonotype originates from a female donor with breast cancer. Some clones in this sample may be carry-over from other donors' samples. Sequenced sample: axillary lymph node tissue. DNA for the CDR3: TGTGCCAGTAGTATCCGGGGACAGGGGGCATTTGGAAAACCCATATATTTT. It is translated as CASSIRGQGAFGKPIYF.